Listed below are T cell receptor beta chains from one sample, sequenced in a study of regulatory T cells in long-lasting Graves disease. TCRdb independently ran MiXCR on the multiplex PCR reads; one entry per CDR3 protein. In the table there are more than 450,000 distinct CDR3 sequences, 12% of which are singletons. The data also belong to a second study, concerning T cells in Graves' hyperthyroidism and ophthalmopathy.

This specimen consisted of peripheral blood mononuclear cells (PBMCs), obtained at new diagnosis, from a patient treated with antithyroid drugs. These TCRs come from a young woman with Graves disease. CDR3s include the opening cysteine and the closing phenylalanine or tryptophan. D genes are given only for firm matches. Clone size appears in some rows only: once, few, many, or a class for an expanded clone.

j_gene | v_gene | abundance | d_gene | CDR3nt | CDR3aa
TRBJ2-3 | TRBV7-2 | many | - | TGTGCCAGCAACCCATTTACAGATACGCAGTATTTT | CASNPFTDTQYF
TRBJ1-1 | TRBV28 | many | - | TGTGCCAGCAGTTTTATCCGTCCCACTGAAGCTTTCTTT | CASSFIRPTEAFF
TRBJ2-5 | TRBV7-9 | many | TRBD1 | TGTGCCAGCAGTGGGACAGGGAAAGAGACCCAGTACTTC | CASSGTGKETQYF
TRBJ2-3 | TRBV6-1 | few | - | TGTGCCAGCAGGCCTCAAGGAACCGCAGATACGCAGTATTTT | CASRPQGTADTQYF
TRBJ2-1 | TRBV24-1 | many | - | TGTGCCACCAGTGATTCGCGCCGGAGCTCCTACAATGAGCAGTTCTTC | CATSDSRRSSYNEQFF
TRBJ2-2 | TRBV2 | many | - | TGTGCCAGCAGTGTGTTTGGGGAGCTGTTTTTT | CASSVFGELFF
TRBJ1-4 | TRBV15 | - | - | TGTGCCACCAGCACCCCCGGGGCGTCTAGCAAACTGTTTTTT | CATSTPGASSKLFF
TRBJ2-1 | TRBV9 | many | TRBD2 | TGTGCCAGCAGCGGCCCCTTCCCCACTAGCGGGAGGAACAATGAGCAGTTCTTC | CASSGPFPTSGRNNEQFF
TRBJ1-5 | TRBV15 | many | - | TGTGCCACCAGCAGGGCCCAGGGGCAGGGTGGCCAGCCCCAGCATTTT | CATSRAQGQGGQPQHF
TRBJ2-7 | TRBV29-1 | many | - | TGCAGCGTTGAAAGGGCAGGGGGGACCTCAGAGCAGTACTTC | CSVERAGGTSEQYF
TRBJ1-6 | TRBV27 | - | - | TGTGCCAGCAGTTTAGTAGCACCGCCCTATAATTCACCCCTCCACTTT | CASSLVAPPYNSPLHF
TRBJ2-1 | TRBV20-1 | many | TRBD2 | TGCAGTGCTAACGGACCGGAACTAGCGGTCGTCTATGAGCAGTTCTTC | CSANGPELAVVYEQFF
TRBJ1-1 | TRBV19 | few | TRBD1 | TGTGCCAGTAGTATCGGCAGGGGGATGAACACTGAAGCTTTCTTT | CASSIGRGMNTEAFF
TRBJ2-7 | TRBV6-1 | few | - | TGTGCCAGCAGTGAGGCGAGCTCCTACGAGCAGTACTTC | CASSEASSYEQYF
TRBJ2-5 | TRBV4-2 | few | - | TGTGCCAGCAGCCAGCTGGGCCACAGTGCGGGCGGTCAAGAGACCCAGTACTTC | CASSQLGHSAGGQETQYF
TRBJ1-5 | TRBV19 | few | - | TGTGCCAGTAGTTTCGAGAGGGGCAGGGCAAACAATCAGCCCCAGCATTTT | CASSFERGRANNQPQHF
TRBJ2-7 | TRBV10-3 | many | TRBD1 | TGTGCCATCAGTGAGTGGCTGGGACAGGGTGGGCACGAGCAGTACTTC | CAISEWLGQGGHEQYF
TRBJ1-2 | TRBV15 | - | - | TGTGCCACCAGCAGAGATCGGAGGGGTAGCCGTCACTATGGCTACACCTTC | CATSRDRRGSRHYGYTF
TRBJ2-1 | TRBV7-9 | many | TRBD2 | TGTGCCAGCAGCGTTTGGGACTACAGCTCCTACAATGAGCAGTTCTTC | CASSVWDYSSYNEQFF
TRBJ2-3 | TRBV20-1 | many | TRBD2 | TGCAGTGCTAGAACGGGAGGTTGGACTGGAGGCACAGATACGCAGTATTTT | CSARTGGWTGGTDTQYF
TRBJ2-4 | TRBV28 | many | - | TGTGCCAGCAGTTTATCGTGGCCATGGGGAAACATTCAGTACTTC | CASSLSWPWGNIQYF
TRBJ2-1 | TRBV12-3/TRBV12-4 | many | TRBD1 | TGTGCCAGCAGTTTAGCGGGGACAGTGAGGGCTAATGAGCAGTTCTTC | CASSLAGTVRANEQFF
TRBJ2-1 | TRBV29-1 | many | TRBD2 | TGCAGCGTTGATTGGAAGGGACTAGCGTTTCCACTGGAGCAGTTCTTC | CSVDWKGLAFPLEQFF
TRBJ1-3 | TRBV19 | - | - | TGTGCCAGTAGTATAGGGGGCTCTGGAAACACCATATATTTT | CASSIGGSGNTIYF
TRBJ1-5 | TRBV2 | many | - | TGTGCCAGCAGTGAAAGGTCGCGATGGGCAAATCAGCCCCAGCATTTT | CASSERSRWANQPQHF
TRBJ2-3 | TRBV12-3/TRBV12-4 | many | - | TGTGCCAGCAGTTTAGTCAAGGGGTCCGTACTACCCGCGGATACGCAGTATTTT | CASSLVKGSVLPADTQYF
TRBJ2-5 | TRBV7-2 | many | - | TGTGCCAGCAGCTTAGGGGGGGCCCCGTACTTC | CASSLGGAPYF
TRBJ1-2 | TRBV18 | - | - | TGTGCCAGCTCACCACCGGAGCAGGTTAACTATGGCTACACCTTC | CASSPPEQVNYGYTF
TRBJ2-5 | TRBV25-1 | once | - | TGTGCCAGCGGAGGCTCCAGGGGGGGACGACAAGAGACCCAGTACTTC | CASGGSRGGRQETQYF
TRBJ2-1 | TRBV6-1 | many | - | TGTGCCAGCAGGGCCGTGGGGGGCTCCTACAATGAGCAGTTCTTC | CASRAVGGSYNEQFF